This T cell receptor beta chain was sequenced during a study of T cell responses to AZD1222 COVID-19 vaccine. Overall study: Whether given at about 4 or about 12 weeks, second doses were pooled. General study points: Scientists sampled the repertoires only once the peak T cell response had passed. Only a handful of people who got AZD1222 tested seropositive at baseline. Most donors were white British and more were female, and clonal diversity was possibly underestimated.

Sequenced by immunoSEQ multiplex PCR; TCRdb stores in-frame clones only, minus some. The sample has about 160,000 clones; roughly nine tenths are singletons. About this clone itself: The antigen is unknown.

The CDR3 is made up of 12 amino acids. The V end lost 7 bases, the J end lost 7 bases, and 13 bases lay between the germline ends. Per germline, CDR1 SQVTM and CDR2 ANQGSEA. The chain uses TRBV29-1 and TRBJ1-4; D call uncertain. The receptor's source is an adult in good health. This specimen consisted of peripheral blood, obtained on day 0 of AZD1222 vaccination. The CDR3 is CSAKGQAEKLFF. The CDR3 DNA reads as TGCAGCGCTAAGGGTCAGGCTGAAAAACTGTTTTTT.